The source of this T cell receptor (beta chain) is a study of shared clonotypes between healthy human individuals. As for the study in general: CD4 naive cells filled three plates per donor, CD4 memory three, CD8 naive two and CD8 memory one.

The donors, healthy adults who were HIV-negative, had experienced no recent acute infections or vaccinations. The protocol was immunoSEQ multiplex PCR, while the TCRdb copy is restricted to in-frame clones and leaves out a portion. Here the sample spans around 2.5 million clones, 90% to 95% being singletons. This sequence originates from a man between 18 and 35 years old in good health. Some clones in this sample may be carry-over from other donors' samples. Sequences were obtained from naive CD4+ T cells from PBMCs. As to subset: CD45RA+ positively selected.

This CDR3 reads CASSVRDREFGEQYF. The CDR3, as DNA: TGTGCCAGCAGCGTCCGGGACAGGGAGTTTGGCGAGCAGTACTTC. V usage is TRBV9 and J usage is TRBJ2-7; 9 bases fit TRBD1. Germline V lookup: CDR1 SGDLS, CDR2 YYNGEE. V dropped 2 bases and J dropped 6; count of bases not matched to a gene: 9. The length of the CDR3 is 15 residues.